Below, 9 T cell receptor beta chains from the same sample are listed, as sequenced in a study of cytomegalovirus exposure and HLA in healthy donors. Both 60 Vbeta primers and 13 Jbeta primers went into the PCR. Clones were read by immunoSEQ multiplex PCR, and TCRdb kept only the in-frame ones, dropping some. This sample's table reports approximately 34,000 clones. Source material: PBMCs. The receptor set was obtained from a middle-aged woman in good health and CMV-seropositive.

The CDR3, as DNA: TGTGCCAGCAGCTTAGAGACTAGCGGGAGGGCCGGATACGAGCAGTACTTC. The encoded protein is CASSLETSGRAGYEQYF. The chain links TRBV7-8 to TRBJ2-7; 14 bases agree with TRBD2. Germline lookup yields CDR1 SGHVS and CDR2 FQNEAQ. Trimming cost V 1 base and J 4 bases; bases outside gene matches: 6. CDR3 length: 17 residues.

The V gene is TRBV11-3, the J gene TRBJ2-7, with TRBD1 matching 7 bases. This CDR3 contains 13 residues. Germline trimming cut 5 bases from V and 0 bases from J; bases unmatched to any gene: 1. Germline V gene data show CDR1 as SGHNT and CDR2 as YENEEA. The CDR3 region has the DNA TGTGCCAGCAGCGGGACAGACTCCTACGAGCAGTACTTC. Amino acids: CASSGTDSYEQYF.

This rearrangement joins TRBV27 to TRBJ1-5; possible D gene TRBD1, 6 bases. Per the germline V gene, CDR1 is MNHEY and CDR2 is SMNVEV (reference sequence). The ends were cut back, 7 bases at V and 5 bases at J, with 15 bases in the middle. This CDR3 has 14 amino acids. CDR3 nucleotide sequence: TGTGCCAGCAAGAAGGTACAGGGAGATCAGCCCCAGCATTTT. Translating it yields CASKKVQGDQPQHF.

V is TRBV11-1 and J is TRBJ2-7; no definite D call. CDR1 and CDR2 (germline): SGHAT, FQDESV (reference sequence). The CDR3 extends over 14 amino acids. Trimming took 3 bases from V and 2 from J, leaving 11 bases between them. CDR3 loop: CASSFYPSAYEQYF. The CDR3 DNA is TGTGCCAGCAGCTTCTATCCCTCCGCCTACGAGCAGTACTTC.

Worth noting for this clone: A junction boundary mismatches the germline segment, possibly from a read error. This chain joins TRBV7-7 and TRBJ2-3; D not resolved. This CDR3 has 13 amino acids. Germline V gives CDR1 SSHAT, CDR2 FNYEAQ (reference sequence). CDR3 nucleotides: TGTGCTAGCAGCTTAGAGCGCAGCGATACGCAGTATTTT. Translating it yields CASSLERSDTQYF.

The rearrangement joins TRBV10-3 to TRBJ1-1, with 10 bases fitting TRBD1. The germline CDR1 and CDR2 sequences are ENHRY and SYGVKD. The CDR3 has 14 residues. V shed 6 bases, J shed 0 bases, and the junction held 1 base outside the gene matches. CDR3 nucleotides: TGTGCCATCAGGGGACAGGGGTTGAACACTGAAGCTTTCTTT. Translation gives CAIRGQGLNTEAFF.

The V call is TRBV5-1, the J call TRBJ1-1, with TRBD1 matching 7 bases. With 4 bases clipped from V and 4 bases from J, the junction kept 16 bases outside the gene matches. The CDR3 loop spans 17 amino acids. Germline CDR1 is SGHRS and CDR2 is YFSETQ. This chain's CDR3 is CASSPSTGTGVGTEAFF. In DNA, the CDR3 is TGCGCCAGCAGCCCCTCCACGGGCACAGGGGTCGGCACTGAAGCTTTCTTT. Variable domain in full (rest from reference TRBV5-1 and TRBJ1-1): KAGVTQTPRYLIKTRGQQVTLSCSPISGHRSVSWYQQTPGQGLQFLFEYFSETQRNKGNFPGRFSGRQFSNSRSEMNVSTLELGDSALYLCASSPSTGTGVGTEAFFGQGTRLTVV.

The chain combines TRBV11-1 with TRBJ1-5; D is ambiguous. V gave up 0 bases and J gave up 5 bases, with 14 bases separating them. The CDR3 totals 16 residues. From germline, CDR1 is SGHAT and CDR2 FQDESV (reference sequence). CDR3 nucleotides: TGTGCCAGCAGCTTAGCCGAGGATGGGAGACATCAGCCCCAGCATTTT. Amino acid sequence: CASSLAEDGRHQPQHF.

The chain carries TRBV7-9 and TRBJ2-6; D is unresolved. Germline V gene lookup returns CDR1 SEHNR and CDR2 FQNEAQ (reference sequence). Trimming removed 8 bases at V and 1 base at J, with 6 bases between. This CDR3 has 13 residues. The CDR3 loop is CASLRSGANVLTF. The CDR3 DNA follows: TGTGCCAGCCTCCGTTCTGGGGCCAACGTCCTGACTTTC.